This TCR beta chain was sequenced during a study of beta chain features in type 1 diabetes (dated 2018 in TCRdb). At the level of the whole study: Mean age, gender distribution, total cell number and subset yield did not differ between patients and healthy donors. A total of 90 million to 140 million sorted cells were examined across all samples, and RNA yield correlated strongly with the number of cells per subset. In the study, TCRB repertoires of sorted circulating CD4+ T cell subsets from recently diagnosed type 1 diabetes patients were compared with those of matched healthy donors. Naive and central memory subsets were obtained from all 28 donors, but regulatory and stem cell-like memory subsets were isolated from only 8 patients and about 8 healthy donors. The research as a whole found: Because cDNA was sequenced instead of genomic DNA, activated cells with high expression could be over-represented, although the groups did not differ in activation or CD3 levels. HLA sub-analyses involved small numbers of individuals, so any influence of HLA type on TCRB rearrangement remained unresolved. Shorter templates might have been favored by PCR, but patient and control samples were amplified and corrected together, so both groups would have been affected equally by any skew. Naive, central memory and regulatory TCRB repertoires appeared to be more alike among patients than among healthy donors. At VDJ recombination sites, type 1 diabetes patients had fewer insertions and more deleted nucleotides, which implies abnormalities in thymic rearrangement. In all four CD4+ subsets, TCRB CDR3 length was moderately but significantly shorter in type 1 diabetes patients.

Each donor gave one peripheral blood draw, averaging approximately 0.12 L, which was collected into heparinised tubes. Naive, central memory, regulatory and stem cell-like memory CD4+ T cells were sorted on a BD FACSAria II using a panel including CD45RO, CCR7, CD25, CD127, CD95 and CD27. Purity was above 95% for every sorted population. PBMCs were isolated immediately by Lymphoprep density gradient centrifugation and stained directly without culture. So that batch effects would be minimized, each experiment stained and sorted samples in pairs, pairing one healthy donor with one patient. The CDR3 contains 16 residues, cysteine and phenylalanine counted. Of all the DNA, just the CDR3 is kept, 48 bases in frame from base 1. V lost 4 bases and J lost 1 base; the stretch between them is 17 bases long. The High Capacity cDNA Reverse Transcription Kit was used to reverse transcribe all of the isolated RNA, meaning that expressed TCRB transcripts were what got sequenced. Deep immunoSEQ sequencing was applied to naive, central memory and regulatory T cell samples, giving an average of around 4 million total reads per sample. Sorted cells were lysed in RLT buffer, and RNA was extracted using DNase-treated RNeasy Micro or Mini kits according to cell number. Each cell subset was processed separately to prevent cross-contamination, with patient and healthy donor samples processed together. The immunoSEQ multiplex PCR was used to amplify TCRB sequences from cDNA, yielding 87-bp fragments that span the CDR3 region. Amplicons were sequenced on the Illumina HiSeq platform. In the source study's methods: PCR bias was corrected computationally using synthetic template baselines, and reads within Hamming distance 2 were collapsed, with unmergeable singletons discarded. By aligning reads against IMGT, V, D and J genes, CDR3 length, and insertions or deletions at six rearrangement sites were assigned. Within each subset, clonotype counts were normalized to sorted cell number, and only after that were true diversity and Gini coefficients computed with the tcR R package. The overlap coefficient, calculated on TCRB nucleotide sequences, was used to quantify repertoire sharing. Out-of-frame TCRB sequences from naive cells were analyzed to stand in for the pre-selection repertoire. TCRdb's version of the immuneACCESS table is confined to in-frame rearrangements and falls short of the full clone set. An unresolved V gene accounts for under half of the shortfall where checked; the remainder is of unknown origin. D and trimming come from the DNA, and the V and J calls and clone size come from that table. Present in this sample are about 260,000 clones, about a fifth of which were seen just once. Together, the top ten hold 0.028% of the sample.

About this clone: Its antigen is not yet known. Per-base quality was not reported, and no clone a single base away is much larger than it.

The sequence is built from TRBV23-1 and TRBJ2-7; the D gene is perhaps TRBD2, on 5 matching bases. TRBV23-1 is flagged as an ORF with uncertain function. The sequencing input was naive CD4+ T cells from blood. Explained via the paper, the cell subset or site label denotes: true naive CD4+ T cells. The sequence was collected from a woman aged 40 to 49 with type 1 diabetes. Read as DNA, the sequence is TGCGCCAGCAGTCGTCACAGTAGATCGGGGTCCTACGAGCAGTACTTC. This is translated as CASSRHSRSGSYEQYF.